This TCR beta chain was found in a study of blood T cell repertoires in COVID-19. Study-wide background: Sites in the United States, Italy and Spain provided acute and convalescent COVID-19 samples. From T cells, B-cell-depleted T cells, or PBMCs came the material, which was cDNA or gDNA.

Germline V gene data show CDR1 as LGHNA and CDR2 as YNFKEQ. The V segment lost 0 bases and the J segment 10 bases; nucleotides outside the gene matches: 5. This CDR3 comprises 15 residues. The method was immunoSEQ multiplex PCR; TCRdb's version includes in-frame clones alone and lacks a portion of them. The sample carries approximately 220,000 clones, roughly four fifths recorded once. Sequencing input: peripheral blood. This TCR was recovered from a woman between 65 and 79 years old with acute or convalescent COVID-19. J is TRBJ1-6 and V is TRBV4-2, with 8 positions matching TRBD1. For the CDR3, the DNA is TGTGCCAGCAGCCAAGACGAACAGGGGGGGTCACCCCTCCACTTT. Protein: CASSQDEQGGSPLHF.